Reported below is one T cell receptor (beta chain). Its antigen is not identified. The data were obtained in a study of T cell responses to AZD1222 COVID-19 vaccine. Study-wide points: Spike-wide vaccine-associated CD4 TCRs dominated at 160-218 and 743-854. A rise in Spike-specific TCR breadth and depth followed two AZD1222 doses. Clonal diversity was possibly underestimated, and white British individuals and females predominated among donors.

Some clones are missing from TCRdb's copy, which holds only in-frame ones; the method was immunoSEQ multiplex PCR. Altogether approximately 130,000 clones are present, 88% being singletons, with the ten largest covering 4.5% to 6.5%. The CDR3 contains 12 residues. V was shortened by 3 bases and J by 1 base, with 2 bases between the two germline ends. The sequencing here drew on peripheral blood, taken 28 days after the second AZD1222 dose. The gene calls are TRBV12-3 or TRBV12-4 and TRBJ2-3, with unresolved D. The TCR was taken from an adult who received the AZD1222 COVID-19 vaccine. The CDR3 DNA reads TGTGCCAGCAGTTTGGGCACAGATACGCAGTATTTT. Its protein product is CASSLGTDTQYF.